This entry is about one T cell receptor (beta chain). This clonotype was detected many times. This clone's antigen is unknown. One base away there is no much larger clone; base qualities are not given. Stable Graves' hyperthyroidism was defined as no progression to ophthalmopathy during 18 months of follow-up. The hyperthyroidism patients were between 18 and 65 years old and newly diagnosed, with a disease duration of less than 2 months. Any patient with an uncontrolled infection, another autoimmune disease, pregnancy or lactation was excluded. Diagnoses were established on the basis of clinical symptoms, serum thyroxine and TRAb, thyroid ultrasound, and orbital computed tomography. PBMCs were separated from approximately 9.9 ml of fresh peripheral blood using Ficoll-Paque density gradient centrifugation. Total RNA was extracted using Trizol reagent, and RNA quality was assessed on an Agilent 2100 Bioanalyzer.

CDR1 LGHDT and CDR2 YNNKEL were looked up in the germline V gene (reference sequence). Trimming removed 1 base from V and 3 bases from J, leaving 16 bases between the germline ends. From the cysteine through the phenylalanine, the CDR3 covers 17 amino acids. The sequence is cut down to CDR3 DNA, 51 bases in frame from base 1. TCR beta CDR3 regions were amplified from RNA transcripts. The first round of RT-PCR for the TCR CDR3 was performed with the HTBI primer set and the Qiagen OneStep RT-PCR kit. The libraries were constructed in a second round of multiplex PCR and then size-selected and purified. The libraries were sequenced on an Illumina HiSeq2000 using paired-end 100 bp reads. The authors processed their data as follows. Raw data were processed with SOAPnuke, discarding reads with adapters, uncalled bases, mean Phred below 15, or no exact constant-primer or identifier match. COPE v1.2.5 was used to merge high-quality paired reads, and clonotypes were defined as unique nucleotide sequences. MiTCR v1.1 was used to align clonotypes to the IMGT TRBV, TRBD and TRBJ reference segments. The analysis included only V-J combinations with a frequency above 0.0001, which together covered 98% to 99.2% of the repertoires. The TCS score was defined as the ratio of F50 (clonal expansion) to E x V (chaos), calculated using BLOSUM62-based TCRdist between CDR3 peptides within each V-J. Welch's t-statistics and random forest reduced around 520 V-J features to roughly 13, which were used in a naive Bayes classifier (R e1071). TCRdb reanalyzed the raw reads on its own, using fastp at Q25 for trimming and MiXCR for clone calling, and kept in-frame beta chains. Each CDR3 protein gets just one entry, which takes the most common genes and DNA from the rows behind it. In this record, the V and J calls reflect TCRdb's handling and not the investigators' own analysis. This sample has 300,000 to 400,000 distinct CDR3 sequences in its table, and approximately 15% of those were observed once. The leading ten clones occupy approximately 10% of the sample.

This sample is drawn from a study of T cells in Graves' hyperthyroidism and ophthalmopathy (dated by TCRdb to between 2018 and 2020). Background for the entire study: Peripheral blood was collected at initial diagnosis, before any treatment. TCR V-J signatures able to tell the groups apart were searched for in a discovery cohort of 90 to 100 patients, of whom over 40 had Graves' ophthalmopathy and around 57 had stable Graves' hyperthyroidism. Whether ophthalmopathy could be predicted prospectively was tested in an independent validation cohort made up of approximately 19 hyperthyroidism patients plus 17 patients who later progressed to ophthalmopathy. The 80 to 100 discovery patients were randomly divided into training and test sets at a 7:3 ratio. The study also compared thyroid tissue and blood T-cell repertoires from a handful of Graves' hyperthyroidism patients. After sampling, hyperthyroidism patients received methimazole starting at 30 mg daily, and ophthalmopathy patients received high-dose intravenous methylprednisolone. TCR Vbeta CDR3 sequencing of 140 or so peripheral blood samples (43 ophthalmopathy, 75 to 85 hyperthyroidism and some 17 progressor patients) is reported in the paper.

Overall study outcomes, separate from this receptor: A 13 V-J signature model separated ophthalmopathy from stable hyperthyroidism, with approximately 86% sensitivity and roughly 82% specificity in cross-validation and 80%/75% in testing. Most expanded thyroid clonotypes (frequency above 0.001) were also detected in blood, a finding suggesting that blood repertoires may reflect thyroid immune responses. In validation, the model predicted progression to ophthalmopathy with 55% to 71% sensitivity and over 72% specificity, a median of roughly seven months before onset. No statistical method was used to fix the sample size in advance, and group allocation was not hidden from the investigators.

The rearranged chain carries TRBV3-1 and TRBJ1-3; TRBD1 is perhaps the D gene, given 5 matching bases. The sequence was collected from a woman aged 55 to 70 with Graves' hyperthyroidism. The sequenced sample consisted of blood. The CDR3 region has the sequence CASSQATGLKSGNTIYF. The DNA sequence is TGTGCCAGCAGCCAAGCAACGGGACTCAAAAGTGGAAACACCATATATTTT.